The 18 T cell receptor beta chains listed next were all sequenced from one sample in a study of T cell responses to AZD1222 COVID-19 vaccine. Libraries were prepared by immunoSEQ multiplex PCR; TCRdb keeps only in-frame clonotypes and omits some of them. Among around 160,000 clones, about 93% were seen once, and the ten largest hold 1.5% to 2%. Sequencing used peripheral blood, obtained on day 0 of AZD1222 vaccination. The receptors stem from an adult in good health.

V and J are TRBV12-3 or TRBV12-4 and TRBJ1-1; D remains ambiguous. Trimming took 7 bases from V and 7 from J, leaving 16 bases between them. The CDR3 consists of 13 residues. The CDR3 region is CASTSAGTGEAFF. The DNA of the CDR3 is TGTGCCAGCACCTCCGCGGGTACGGGTGAAGCTTTCTTT.

The chain joins TRBV12-3 or TRBV12-4 to TRBJ2-7; no clear D. There are 12 residues in the CDR3. Trimming removed 3 bases from V and 6 bases from J, with 9 bases in between. The CDR3 loop is CASSFLSSEQYF. The CDR3 DNA follows: TGTGCCAGCAGTTTTTTGTCTTCCGAGCAGTACTTC.

This clone was recorded only once. Other DNA sequences from this sample encode an identical CDR3 as well. This chain uses TRBV5-1 with TRBJ1-1; D is perhaps TRBD1 (6 bases). V shed 4 bases and J shed 8 bases, with 9 bases lying between them. The germline V gene encodes CDR1 SGHRS and CDR2 YFSETQ. The CDR3 contains 11 residues. The CDR3 sequence is CASSLGTEAFF. The CDR3, as DNA: TGCGCCAGCAGCCTCGGGACAGAAGCTTTCTTT. Full variable domain (rest looked up from reference TRBV5-1 and TRBJ1-1): KAGVTQTPRYLIKTRGQQVTLSCSPISGHRSVSWYQQTPGQGLQFLFEYFSETQRNKGNFPGRFSGRQFSNSRSEMNVSTLELGDSALYLCASSLGTEAFFGQGTRLTVV.

This clone has a single count. This chain connects TRBV7-2 to TRBJ1-5; D uncertain. The V gene lost 4 bases and the J gene lost 0 bases, with 4 bases spanning the gap. This CDR3 spans 13 amino acids. Germline-derived CDR1 and CDR2 are SGHTA and FQGNSA. The CDR3 protein is CASSSNSNQPQHF. CDR3 in DNA: TGTGCCAGCAGCTCGAATAGCAATCAGCCCCAGCATTTT.

The rearrangement joins TRBV7-3 to TRBJ2-7; weak D call: TRBD2 (5 bases). The V gene's germline CDR1 is SGHTA and CDR2 FQGTGA. CDR3 length: 16 amino acids. Trimming cost V 4 bases and J 3 bases, with 19 bases left between them. Here the CDR3 DNA reads TGTGCCAGCAGCTACGGACTCGAGGGAGAAGTCTACGAGCAGTACTTC. As protein: CASSYGLEGEVYEQYF.

The chain carries TRBV7-9 and TRBJ1-6; the D is unclear. With 4 bases removed from V and 9 bases from J, the gap between germline ends came to 13 bases. Germline V gives CDR1 SEHNR, CDR2 FQNEAQ (reference sequence). The CDR3 runs to 14 residues. The CDR3 here is CASSYGPDSSPLHF. The DNA of the CDR3 is TGTGCCAGCAGCTATGGACCGGATAGTTCACCCCTCCACTTT.

The chain employs TRBV7-3 and TRBJ2-1; D gene unclear. Germline V CDR1 and CDR2: SGHTA, FQGTGA. The CDR3 runs 13 residues. The V gene lost 0 bases and the J gene lost 9 bases, with 9 bases spanning the gap. This chain's CDR3 is CASSLTVLSEQFF. The CDR3 DNA sequence: TGTGCCAGCAGCTTAACGGTGCTGTCTGAGCAGTTCTTC.

The rearrangement links TRBV2 to TRBJ2-1, with 8 bases lining up with TRBD1. Germline V gene lookup returns CDR1 SNHLY and CDR2 FYNNEI. The CDR3 sequence is 13 residues long. V was clipped by 7 bases and J by 6 bases; unmatched bases: 5. The CDR3 sequence is CASKFTGGNEQFF. CDR3 nucleotides: TGTGCCAGCAAGTTTACAGGGGGCAATGAGCAGTTCTTC.

J is TRBJ1-1 and V is TRBV5-1, with 11 nucleotides matching TRBD1. The CDR3 has 15 amino acids. The germline V gene has CDR1 SGHRS and CDR2 YFSETQ. The V segment lost 0 bases and the J segment 5 bases; nucleotides outside the gene matches: 3. The chain's CDR3 is CASSLEGQGATEAFF. CDR3 in DNA: TGCGCCAGCAGCTTGGAAGGACAGGGGGCAACTGAAGCTTTCTTT.

This chain joins TRBV5-1 and TRBJ1-2; 10 nucleotides line up with TRBD1. V was clipped by 3 bases and J by 4 bases; unmatched bases: 6. Germline V gene sequence: CDR1 SGHRS, CDR2 YFSETQ. The CDR3 covers 15 residues. The CDR3: CASSSQGDRGYGYTF. The DNA of the CDR3 is TGCGCCAGCAGCTCGCAAGGGGACAGGGGCTATGGCTACACCTTC.

The V and J genes are TRBV7-9 and TRBJ2-1; the match to TRBD2 covers 7 bases. CDR1 is SEHNR and CDR2 is FQNEAQ in the germline V gene (reference sequence). V was pared by 5 bases and J by 4 bases, with 11 bases of the junction left unmatched. The length of the CDR3 is 16 residues. The chain's CDR3 is CASSPRTSVSYNEQFF. The CDR3 nucleotides are TGTGCCAGCAGCCCGCGTACTAGCGTGTCTTACAATGAGCAGTTCTTC. Full variable domain (rest looked up from reference TRBV7-9 and TRBJ2-1): DTGVSQNPRHKITKRGQNVTFRCDPISEHNRLYWYRQTLGQGPEFLTYFQNEAQLEKSRLLSDRFSAERPKGSFSTLEIQRTEQGDSAMYLCASSPRTSVSYNEQFFGPGTRLTVL.

V and J are TRBV5-6 and TRBJ2-7; 7 bases fit TRBD1. The CDR3 runs 16 residues. The germline CDR1 and CDR2 sequences are SGHDT and YYEEEE. The V segment lost 3 bases and the J segment 2 bases; nucleotides outside the gene matches: 11. The CDR3 DNA reads TGTGCCAGCAGCTCTGCGCGACAGGGACCCCCCTACGAGCAGTACTTC. Its protein is CASSSARQGPPYEQYF.

This chain uses TRBV6-6 with TRBJ1-6, with no clear D. The CDR3 spans 13 residues. Germline V lookup: CDR1 MNHNY, CDR2 SVGAGI (reference sequence). The V end was cut by 2 bases, the J end by 10 bases, with 9 bases between. The CDR3 protein is CASSYILGSPLHF. The DNA of the CDR3 is TGTGCCAGCAGTTACATTCTGGGCTCACCCCTCCACTTT.

V gene TRBV7-2 combines with J gene TRBJ2-7, with TRBD2 identical over 11 bases. The germline gives CDR1 SGHTA, CDR2 FQGNSA. The CDR3 has 15 residues. Trimming removed 5 bases from V and 2 bases from J; junction bases left unmatched: 5. Here the CDR3 reads CASSPTSGVAYEQYF. CDR3 DNA: TGTGCCAGCAGCCCGACTAGCGGGGTTGCCTACGAGCAGTACTTC.

J is TRBJ2-5 and V is TRBV2, with D perhaps matching TRBD2 (6 bases). V lost 5 bases, J lost 7 bases, and 23 bases lay in between. CDR3 length: 16 amino acids. Germline lookup yields CDR1 SNHLY and CDR2 FYNNEI. CDR3 DNA: TGTGCCAGCAGTAAAACCGGGACGGAGGGTAGGGGGACCCAGTACTTC. Protein product: CASSKTGTEGRGTQYF.

V and J are TRBV18 and TRBJ1-1, with no clear D. V was cut by 4 bases and J by 0 bases, with 9 bases left in between. Looked up from germline, CDR1 is KGHSH and CDR2 is LQKENI. The CDR3 has 14 amino acids. The CDR3 region has the DNA TGTGCCAGCTCACACGACCTAATGAACACTGAAGCTTTCTTT. It is translated as CASSHDLMNTEAFF.

This chain links TRBV7-3 with TRBJ2-3, with 7 bases lining up with TRBD1. With V trimmed by 5 bases and J by 0 bases, 5 bases remained unmatched. CDR3 length equals 15 residues. Germline V gives CDR1 SGHTA, CDR2 FQGTGA. This chain's CDR3 is CASSINRGSTDTQYF. In nucleotides, the CDR3 is TGTGCCAGCAGCATAAACAGGGGAAGCACAGATACGCAGTATTTT.

J is TRBJ1-2 and V is TRBV5-8, with 8 positions matching TRBD1. CDR1 is SGHTS, CDR2 YDEGEE, per germline. CDR3 length: 17 amino acids. Trimming removed 4 bases from V and 4 bases from J; junction bases left unmatched: 15. In DNA, the CDR3 is TGTGCCAGCAGCCCCACGGGGGCAGGGGGCGCTGGCTATGGCTACACCTTC. Residues: CASSPTGAGGAGYGYTF. Full variable domain (rest looked up from reference TRBV5-8 and TRBJ1-2): EAGVTQSPTHLIKTRGQQATLRCSPISGHTSVYWYQQALGLGLQFLLWYDEGEERNRGNFPPRFSGRQFPNYSSELNVNALELEDSALYLCASSPTGAGGAGYGYTFGSGTRLTVV.